The 11 T cell receptor beta chains in this list originate from one sample, sequenced in a study of Tregs in tolerant kidney transplant recipients. Assay used: immunoSEQ multiplex PCR; TCRdb lists only in-frame clones, some missing. This sample has some 66,000 clones, with roughly 89% found just once. Sequenced material: CD8+ T cells from blood, taken before the transplant. These receptors were taken from a human donor who received a combined kidney and bone marrow transplant.

The chain carries TRBV5-6 and TRBJ2-7; possible D gene TRBD2, 5 bases. Trimming removed 0 bases at V and 4 bases at J, with 11 bases between. CDR3 length: 14 residues. Per the germline V gene, CDR1 is SGHDT and CDR2 is YYEEEE. The CDR3 DNA reads as TGTGCCAGCAGCTTGGGTGGGAGAGCATACGAGCAGTACTTC. Its protein product is CASSLGGRAYEQYF.

The genes are TRBV19 and TRBJ2-5; 7 nucleotides match TRBD2. Unmatched junction bases numbered 5, after V lost 5 bases and J lost 5 bases. CDR1 is LNHDA, CDR2 SQIVND, per germline (reference sequence). The CDR3 is 13 residues long. CDR3 nucleotides: TGTGCCAGTAGTCTTTTGGGGGGGGAGACCCAGTACTTC. Translating gives CASSLLGGETQYF.

The genes are TRBV7-9 and TRBJ1-4; D is unclear. V lost 2 bases and J lost 0, with 7 bases in between. Germline CDR1 is SEHNR and CDR2 is FQNEAQ (reference sequence). CDR3 length: 15 residues. CDR3 residues: CASSLLGATNEKLFF. The CDR3 nucleotides read TGTGCCAGCAGCTTACTCGGGGCAACTAATGAAAAACTGTTTTTT. Full variable domain (remainder filled in from reference TRBV7-9 and TRBJ1-4): DTGVSQNPRHKITKRGQNVTFRCDPISEHNRLYWYRQTLGQGPEFLTYFQNEAQLEKSRLLSDRFSAERPKGSFSTLEIQRTEQGDSAMYLCASSLLGATNEKLFFGSGTQLSVL.

The rearrangement joins TRBV5-6 to TRBJ2-1; tentative D call: TRBD1 (6 bases). The V end was cut by 4 bases, the J end by 0 bases, with 14 bases between. Germline V CDR1 and CDR2: SGHDT, YYEEEE. CDR3 length: 16 residues. CDR3 amino acids: CASSGTTGSSYNEQFF. CDR3 nucleotides: TGTGCCAGCAGCGGGACAACAGGGAGCTCCTACAATGAGCAGTTCTTC.

This clone ranks as medium-sized (0.01 to 0.1%). In DNA, the CDR3 is TGTGCCAGCAGCTTGGAACAGGGGGCAGGCTACGAGCAGTACTTC. Its protein is CASSLEQGAGYEQYF. The V call is TRBV5-8, the J call TRBJ2-7, with 9 bases aligning to TRBD1. The CDR3 totals 15 residues. The V gene end was trimmed by 0 bases and the J gene end by 3 bases; junction bases not matched to a gene: 4. Looked up from germline, CDR1 is SGHTS and CDR2 is YDEGEE.

The rearrangement uses TRBV4-2 and TRBJ2-3; 9 bases match TRBD2. V gave up 1 base and J gave up 6 bases; unmatched junction bases: 5. The CDR3 has 15 amino acids. The germline gives CDR1 LGHNA, CDR2 YNFKEQ. CDR3 protein: CASSQVAGVGDTQYF. CDR3 nucleotides: TGTGCCAGCAGCCAAGTAGCGGGAGTAGGGGATACGCAGTATTTT.

The rearrangement joins TRBV7-6 to TRBJ2-2, with D tentatively TRBD1 (5 bases). Trimming stripped 5 bases from V and 7 bases from J, with 26 bases between. Germline assignment: CDR1 SGHVS and CDR2 FNYEAQ. The CDR3 loop spans 18 amino acids. The CDR3 reads CASSPSVAMLGVSGELFF. For the CDR3, the DNA is TGTGCCAGCAGCCCCTCAGTAGCCATGTTAGGGGTCAGCGGGGAGCTGTTTTTT.

CDR3 loop: CASSQTGLGEKLFF. The CDR3 DNA is TGCGCCAGCAGCCAGACAGGGCTCGGTGAAAAACTGTTTTTT. The V and J genes are TRBV5-1 and TRBJ1-4; TRBD1 matches 7 bases. From germline, CDR1 is SGHRS and CDR2 YFSETQ. V trimming: 4 bases; J trimming: 7 bases; junction bases outside the gene matches: 7. There are 14 residues in the CDR3.

This chain links TRBV6-5 with TRBJ1-5, with 7 bases matching TRBD1. This CDR3 contains 14 residues. Per the germline V gene, CDR1 is MNHEY and CDR2 is SVGAGI. V lost 4 bases and J lost 5; bases outside the gene matches: 5. The CDR3 DNA is TGTGCCAGCAGTTTACAGGGGATGGATCAGCCCCAGCATTTT. Its translation is CASSLQGMDQPQHF.

The chain carries TRBV5-1 and TRBJ2-1, with D tentatively TRBD2 (5 bases). The CDR3 has 16 amino acids. Trimming pared 4 bases from V and 2 bases from J, leaving 16 bases between. CDR1 and CDR2 from the germline V gene are SGHRS and YFSETQ. The CDR3 protein is CASSEIDPAAYNEQFF. In DNA, the CDR3 is TGCGCCAGCAGCGAAATCGACCCAGCGGCCTACAATGAGCAGTTCTTC. Drawing the rest from reference TRBV5-1 and TRBJ2-1, the complete variable domain is KAGVTQTPRYLIKTRGQQVTLSCSPISGHRSVSWYQQTPGQGLQFLFEYFSETQRNKGNFPGRFSGRQFSNSRSEMNVSTLELGDSALYLCASSEIDPAAYNEQFFGPGTRLTVL.

The chain uses TRBV27 and TRBJ2-1; 8 nucleotides match TRBD1. The V segment lost 4 bases and the J segment 2 bases; nucleotides outside the gene matches: 1. Germline CDR1 MNHEY, CDR2 SMNVEV (reference sequence). The CDR3 totals 14 residues. The CDR3 DNA reads as TGTGCCAGCAGTTGGACAGGGCCCTACAATGAGCAGTTCTTC. Translation: CASSWTGPYNEQFF.